This T cell receptor beta chain is drawn from a study of cytomegalovirus exposure and HLA in healthy donors. Germline V gene data show CDR1 as SGHAT and CDR2 as FQNNGV. J was trimmed by 6 bases and V by 1 base; bases with no gene match: 3. The CDR3 runs to 15 residues. Here immunoSEQ multiplex PCR was the method, and the copy in TCRdb shows in-frame clones only, minus some. The repertoire includes 300,000 to 400,000 clones, approximately 90% of them detected once, and roughly 0.82% sits in the top ten. The sequencing sample was made of PBMCs. The clonotype originates from a woman under 30 in good health and CMV-seronegative. The chain has TRBV11-2 and TRBJ2-1; TRBD2 aligns across 10 bases. CDR3 DNA sequence: TGTGCCAGCAGCTTAGGAGCGGGGGGGCGCAATGAGCAGTTCTTC. It is translated as CASSLGAGGRNEQFF.